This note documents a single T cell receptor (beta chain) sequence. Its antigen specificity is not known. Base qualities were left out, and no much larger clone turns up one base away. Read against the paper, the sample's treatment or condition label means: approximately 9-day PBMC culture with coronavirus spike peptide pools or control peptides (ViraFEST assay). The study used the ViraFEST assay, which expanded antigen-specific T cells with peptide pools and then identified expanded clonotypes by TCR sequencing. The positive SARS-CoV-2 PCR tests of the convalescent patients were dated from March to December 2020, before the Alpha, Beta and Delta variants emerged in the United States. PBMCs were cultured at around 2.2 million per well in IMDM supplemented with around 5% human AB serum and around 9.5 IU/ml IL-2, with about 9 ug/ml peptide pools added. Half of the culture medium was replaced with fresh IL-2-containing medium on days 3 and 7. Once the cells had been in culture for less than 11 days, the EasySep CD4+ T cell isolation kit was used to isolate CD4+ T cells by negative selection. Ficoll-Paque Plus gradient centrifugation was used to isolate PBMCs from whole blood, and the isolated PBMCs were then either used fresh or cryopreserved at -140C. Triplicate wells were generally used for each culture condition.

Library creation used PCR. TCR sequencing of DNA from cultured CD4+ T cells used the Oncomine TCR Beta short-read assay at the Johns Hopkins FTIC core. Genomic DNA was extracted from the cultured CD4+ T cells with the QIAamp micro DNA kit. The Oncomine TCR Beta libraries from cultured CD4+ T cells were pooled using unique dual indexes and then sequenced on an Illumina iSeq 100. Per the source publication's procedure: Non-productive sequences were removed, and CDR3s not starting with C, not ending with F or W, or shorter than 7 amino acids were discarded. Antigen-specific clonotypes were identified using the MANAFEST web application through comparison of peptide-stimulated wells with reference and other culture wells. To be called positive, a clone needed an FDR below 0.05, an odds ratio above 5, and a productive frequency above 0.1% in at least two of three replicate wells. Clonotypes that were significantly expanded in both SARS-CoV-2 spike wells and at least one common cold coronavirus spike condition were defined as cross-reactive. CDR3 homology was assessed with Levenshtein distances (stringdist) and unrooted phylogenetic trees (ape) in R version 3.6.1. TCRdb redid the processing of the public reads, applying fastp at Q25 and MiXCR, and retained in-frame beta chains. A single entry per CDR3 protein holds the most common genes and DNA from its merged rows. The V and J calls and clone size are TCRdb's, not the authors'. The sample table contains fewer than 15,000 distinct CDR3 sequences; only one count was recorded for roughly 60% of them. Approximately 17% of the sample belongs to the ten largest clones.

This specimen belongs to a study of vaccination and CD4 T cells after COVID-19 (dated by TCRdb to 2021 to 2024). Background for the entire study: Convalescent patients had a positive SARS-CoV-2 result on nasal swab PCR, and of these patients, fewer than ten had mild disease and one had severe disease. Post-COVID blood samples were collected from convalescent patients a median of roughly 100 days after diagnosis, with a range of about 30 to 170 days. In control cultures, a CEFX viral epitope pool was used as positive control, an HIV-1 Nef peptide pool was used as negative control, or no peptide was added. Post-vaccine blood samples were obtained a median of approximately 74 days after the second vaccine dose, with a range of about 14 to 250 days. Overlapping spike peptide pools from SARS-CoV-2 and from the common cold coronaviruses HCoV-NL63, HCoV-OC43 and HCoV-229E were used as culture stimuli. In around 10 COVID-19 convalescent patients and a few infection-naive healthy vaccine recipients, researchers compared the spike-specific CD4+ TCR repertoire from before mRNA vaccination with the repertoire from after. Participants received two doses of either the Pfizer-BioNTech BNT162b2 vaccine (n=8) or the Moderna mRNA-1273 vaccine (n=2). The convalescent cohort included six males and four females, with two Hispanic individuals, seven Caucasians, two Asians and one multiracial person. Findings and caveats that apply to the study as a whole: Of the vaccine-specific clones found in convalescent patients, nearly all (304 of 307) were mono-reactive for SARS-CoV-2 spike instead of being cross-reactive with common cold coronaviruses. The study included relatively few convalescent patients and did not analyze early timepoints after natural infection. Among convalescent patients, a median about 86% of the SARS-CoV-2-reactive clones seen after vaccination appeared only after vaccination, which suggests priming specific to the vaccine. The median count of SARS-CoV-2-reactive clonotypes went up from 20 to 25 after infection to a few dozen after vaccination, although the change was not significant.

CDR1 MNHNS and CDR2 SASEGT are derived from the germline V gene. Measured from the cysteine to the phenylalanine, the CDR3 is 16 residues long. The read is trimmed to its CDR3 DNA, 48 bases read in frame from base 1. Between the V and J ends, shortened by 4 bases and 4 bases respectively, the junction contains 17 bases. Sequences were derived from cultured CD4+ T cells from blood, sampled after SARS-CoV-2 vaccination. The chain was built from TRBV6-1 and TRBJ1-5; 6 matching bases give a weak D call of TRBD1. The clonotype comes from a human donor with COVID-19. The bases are TGTGCCAGCAGTGCTGAGACAGGTATGGGGAATCAGCCCCAGCATTTT. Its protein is CASSAETGMGNQPQHF.